The 12 T cell receptor beta chains in this list originate from one sample, sequenced in a study of T cells in Graves' hyperthyroidism and ophthalmopathy. Amplified TCR beta CDR3 regions came from RNA transcripts. Primed by the HTBI set, a first-round RT-PCR was run on the TCR CDR3. TCRdb analysed the multiplex PCR reads with MiXCR anew, one entry per CDR3 protein. This sample yields 500,000 to 550,000 distinct CDR3 sequences, of which roughly 20% are seen a single time; roughly 29% belongs to the top ten. Material for sequencing was blood. The receptors were sampled from a man aged 18 to 35 with Graves' hyperthyroidism.

The J gene is TRBJ1-6, the V gene TRBV14, with D unresolved. CDR3 length equals 14 residues. V was clipped by 0 bases and J by 7 bases, with 7 bases between them. In germline, CDR1 is SGHDN, CDR2 FVKESK. This CDR3 is CASSQEAANSPLHF. The CDR3 DNA reads as TGTGCCAGCAGCCAAGAGGCGGCCAATTCACCCCTCCACTTT.

As for this clonotype: The junction does not match germline at one end; this may be a read error. The chain couples TRBV19 to TRBJ2-4; 9 nucleotides agree with TRBD1. This CDR3 is built from 16 residues. Germline CDR1 and CDR2: LNHDA and SQIVND (reference sequence). This chain's CDR3 is CASSGQGKLAKNIKYF. Written as DNA, the CDR3 is TGTGCCAGTAGTGGACAGGGGAAACTAGCCAAAAACATTAAGTACTTC.

This clonotype was counted ten times or more. The chain is built from TRBV14 and TRBJ1-1; no firm D call. CDR3 length: 15 amino acids. In germline, CDR1 is SGHDN, CDR2 FVKESK. V was pared by 4 bases and J by 4 bases, with 16 bases between. This CDR3 reads CASSRQTVVSTEAFF. The CDR3 DNA sequence: TGTGCCAGCAGCCGCCAAACGGTAGTATCCACTGAAGCTTTCTTT. The whole variable domain, filled in from reference TRBV14 and TRBJ1-1, reads EAGVTQFPSHSVIEKGQTVTLRCDPISGHDNLYWYRRVMGKEIKFLLHFVKESKQDESGMPNNRFLAERTGGTYSTLKVQPAELEDSGVYFCASSRQTVVSTEAFFGQGTRLTVV.

This chain links TRBV10-3 with TRBJ1-5, with TRBD1 matching 7 bases. The CDR3 is 16 amino acids. The trim removed 10 bases at V and 9 bases at J, leaving 21 bases unmatched. Germline V gene lookup returns CDR1 ENHRY and CDR2 SYGVKD. The CDR3 sequence is CATHLGPRDSSPPQHF. The CDR3 DNA reads as TGTGCCACACACTTGGGACCTCGGGACAGCTCACCGCCCCAGCATTTT.

This clonotype was seen many times. This rearrangement joins TRBV6-5 to TRBJ2-2, with 10 bases matching TRBD1. The CDR3 runs 16 residues. CDR1 is MNHEY, CDR2 SVGAGI, per germline. V gave up 0 bases and J gave up 6 bases; unmatched junction bases: 4. Here the CDR3 reads CASSYSRGQGSGELFF. CDR3 DNA sequence: TGTGCCAGCAGTTACTCGCGGGGACAGGGGTCCGGGGAGCTGTTTTTT.

The rearrangement links TRBV7-9 to TRBJ2-2; D gene ambiguous. This CDR3 has 13 amino acids. Trimming left V 4 bases short and J 1 base short, with 4 bases between. Germline CDR1 SEHNR, CDR2 FQNEAQ (reference sequence). The CDR3 DNA reads as TGTGCCAGCAGCTGGATGAACACCGGGGAGCTGTTTTTT. It translates to CASSWMNTGELFF.

The rearrangement links TRBV6-5 to TRBJ1-1, with 10 nucleotides matching TRBD1. The CDR3 has 16 residues. The J segment lost 1 base and the V segment lost 2 bases, leaving 4 bases of the junction unmatched. Germline values: CDR1 MNHEY, CDR2 SVGAGI. CDR3 in DNA: TGTGCCAGCAGTTACGACAGGGGGCGCGGGAACACTGAAGCTTTCTTT. Protein product: CASSYDRGRGNTEAFF.

The J gene is TRBJ2-5, the V gene TRBV5-1, with a weak D call TRBD1 (5 bases). Per the germline V gene, CDR1 is SGHRS and CDR2 is YFSETQ. The CDR3 is 14 residues long. V was shortened by 0 bases and J by 5 bases, with 11 bases between the two germline ends. CDR3 loop: CASSLVGHDETQYF. The CDR3 coding sequence is TGCGCCAGCAGCTTGGTGGGGCATGACGAGACCCAGTACTTC.

This clonotype was seen a few times. This chain joins TRBV28 and TRBJ2-7; perhaps D is TRBD1 or TRBD2 (5 bases each). Trimming left V 6 bases short and J 6 bases short, with 18 bases between. The CDR3 covers 14 residues. In germline, CDR1 is MDHEN, CDR2 SYDVKM. As DNA, the CDR3 is TGTGCCAGCAGCTATCCGGGACGGGAAGCCGAGCAGTACTTC. As protein: CASSYPGREAEQYF. Using reference TRBV28 and TRBJ2-7 for the parts outside the CDR3, the full variable domain is DVKVTQSSRYLVKRTGEKVFLECVQDMDHENMFWYRQDPGLGLRLIYFSYDVKMKEKGDIPEGYSVSREKKERFSLILESASTNQTSMYLCASSYPGREAEQYFGPGTRLTVT.

In its sample, this clonotype was seen many times. This chain uses TRBV6-1 with TRBJ1-2; 7 bases match TRBD1. Per the germline V gene, CDR1 is MNHNS and CDR2 is SASEGT. The V gene end was trimmed by 3 bases and the J gene end by 4 bases; junction bases not matched to a gene: 8. The CDR3 is made up of 15 amino acids. The CDR3 here is CASSDRGKGTYGYTF. CDR3 bases: TGTGCCAGCAGTGACAGGGGGAAGGGCACCTATGGCTACACCTTC.

This clonotype was counted a single time. The junction departs from germline at one end; a sequencing error may be responsible. This chain uses TRBV28 with TRBJ1-3, with TRBD1 identical over 8 bases. In germline, CDR1 is MDHEN, CDR2 SYDVKM. This CDR3 spans 15 amino acids. The CDR3 loop is CASRADRGYGNTIDF. For the CDR3, the DNA is TGTGCCAGCAGGGCCGACAGGGGATATGGAAACACCATAGATTTT.

A few counts support this clonotype. A much more abundant neighbour one base away suggests this may be a read error. The rearrangement joins TRBV28 to TRBJ2-2; unclear D gene. V was clipped by 7 bases and J by 9 bases, with 15 bases between them. Germline CDR1 is MDHEN and CDR2 is SYDVKM. The CDR3 contains 13 residues. The CDR3 spells CASKRHQSWELFF. Written as DNA, the CDR3 is TGTGCCAGCAAGCGCCACCAATCCTGGGAGCTGTTTTTT.